These 11 T cell receptor beta chains originate from one sample sequenced in a study of CD8 T cells in Susac syndrome. An amount of RNA that ranged from roughly 0.5 to 1 ug was reverse transcribed with random hexamers. Using its own MiXCR run on the immunoSEQ multiplex PCR reads, TCRdb lists one record per CDR3 protein. The sample includes some 190,000 distinct CDR3 sequences, 85% to 95% seen only once; the top ten take approximately 0.1%. The sequenced sample was CD4+ T cells from PBMCs. The receptors derive from a human donor in good health.

The chain has TRBV3-1 and TRBJ2-3; 7 bases agree with TRBD2. The J segment lost 1 base and the V segment lost 4 bases, leaving 5 bases of the junction unmatched. CDR3 length: 15 amino acids. The germline V gene has CDR1 LGHDT and CDR2 YNNKEL (reference sequence). DNA for the CDR3: TGTGCCAGCAGCCCCGGACTAGGTGGCACAGATACGCAGTATTTT. Translated, it gives CASSPGLGGTDTQYF.

The rearrangement uses TRBV6-5 and TRBJ2-1; D not certain. This CDR3 has 13 residues. V was cut by 6 bases and J by 8 bases, with 14 bases left in between. Germline assignment: CDR1 MNHEY and CDR2 SVGAGI. Here the CDR3 DNA reads TGTGCCAGCAGCTGGGCCCCGGGTGATGAGCAGTTCTTC. Encoded protein: CASSWAPGDEQFF.

The sample holds one count of this clonotype. The V call is TRBV15, the J call TRBJ2-3; tentatively, D is TRBD1 (5 bases). V gave up 1 base and J gave up 4 bases, with 12 bases separating them. CDR3 size: 15 residues. In germline, CDR1 is LNHNV, CDR2 YYDKDF (reference sequence). CDR3 residues: CATSRASIGADTQYF. CDR3 DNA: TGTGCCACCAGCAGAGCATCGATAGGGGCAGATACGCAGTATTTT.

The chain links TRBV29-1 to TRBJ1-2, with 9 bases matching TRBD1. With 4 bases clipped from V and 5 bases from J, the junction kept 8 bases outside the gene matches. This CDR3 spans 14 amino acids. The V gene's germline CDR1 is SQVTM and CDR2 ANQGSEA. The CDR3 is CSVVTTGGIYGYTF. CDR3 DNA: TGCAGCGTTGTTACAACAGGGGGCATATATGGCTACACCTTC.

This clonotype appeared a single time. The chain combines TRBV9 with TRBJ2-1; D is uncertain. V gave up 3 bases and J gave up 1 base, with 17 bases separating them. Germline CDR1 SGDLS, CDR2 YYNGEE. This CDR3 is built from 17 residues. This CDR3 reads CASSATLRVPSYNEQFF. In nucleotides, the CDR3 is TGTGCCAGCAGCGCGACGCTCCGGGTACCGTCCTACAATGAGCAGTTCTTC. Full variable domain (remainder filled in from reference TRBV9 and TRBJ2-1): DSGVTQTPKHLITATGQRVTLRCSPRSGDLSVYWYQQSLDQGLQFLIQYYNGEERAKGNILERFSAQQFPDLHSELNLSSLELGDSALYFCASSATLRVPSYNEQFFGPGTRLTVL.

This clonotype appeared once. V gene TRBV7-9 combines with J gene TRBJ2-5, with D hard to call. Trimming left V 4 bases short and J 7 bases short, with 7 bases between. The CDR3 loop spans 11 amino acids. The germline V gene has CDR1 SEHNR and CDR2 FQNEAQ (reference sequence). The DNA of the CDR3 is TGTGCCAGCAGCTCGCCGGCGACCCAGTACTTC. Protein sequence: CASSSPATQYF.

V is TRBV7-2 and J is TRBJ2-7; 7 nucleotides line up with TRBD2. There are 15 residues in the CDR3. Germline lookup yields CDR1 SGHTA and CDR2 FQGNSA. Trimming cost V 0 bases and J 4 bases; bases outside gene matches: 6. The CDR3 DNA sequence: TGTGCCAGCAGCTTAGCCGGGGGGATCGAGTACGAGCAGTACTTC. Translated, it gives CASSLAGGIEYEQYF.

The chain employs TRBV12-3 or TRBV12-4 and TRBJ1-6, with D tentatively TRBD1 (5 bases). V was pared by 7 bases and J by 6 bases, with 10 bases between. The CDR3 is 13 residues long. Here the CDR3 DNA reads TGTGCCAGCACCTGGGACCTTAATTCACCCCTCCACTTT. Its translation is CASTWDLNSPLHF.

The gene calls are TRBV20-1 and TRBJ2-7, with D maybe TRBD2 (5 bases). Germline CDR1 and CDR2: DFQATT and SNEGSKA (reference sequence). Trimming left V 6 bases short and J 4 bases short, with 13 bases between. The CDR3 runs to 12 residues. The CDR3 here is CSASRSGYEQYV. The CDR3 DNA follows: TGCAGTGCCTCGAGGTCGGGATACGAGCAGTACGTC.

The chain has TRBV29-1 and TRBJ1-1; no clear D. CDR3 length equals 13 residues. Trimming left V 0 bases short and J 2 bases short, with 7 bases between. Germline V lookup: CDR1 SQVTM, CDR2 ANQGSEA. Here the CDR3 reads CSVEEGGNTEAFF. CDR3 coding DNA: TGCAGCGTTGAAGAGGGCGGAAACACTGAAGCTTTCTTT.

This rearrangement joins TRBV4-1 to TRBJ2-2; no definite D call. The germline CDR1 and CDR2 sequences are MGHRA and YSYEKL. CDR3 length: 15 amino acids. Trimming removed 0 bases at V and 0 bases at J, with 5 bases between. The CDR3 loop is CASSQEESNTGELFF. CDR3 coding DNA: TGCGCCAGCAGCCAAGAGGAGTCGAACACCGGGGAGCTGTTTTTT.